The source of this T cell receptor beta chain is a study of OX40 agonist ivuxolimab in advanced cancers. The study in broad terms: Ivuxolimab was an agonistic, fully human IgG2 monoclonal antibody directed against OX40 (CD134), a costimulatory receptor. Prior anti-PD-1, anti-PD-L1 or anti-CTLA-4 therapy was permitted, and checkpoint inhibitors had been received by about 44% of dose-escalation patients. Peripheral TCRbeta sequencing aimed to test whether ivuxolimab altered TCR sequence diversity and caused clonal T-cell expansion. The monotherapy dose-escalation portion (N of about 50 patients) of the phase I ivuxolimab trial is reported in the paper. Of the approximately 53 patients in dose escalation, 19 had hepatocellular carcinoma, about 15 had melanoma, 9 had renal cell carcinoma and 9 had head and neck cancer. Intravenous ivuxolimab was administered to patients every 2 weeks at six dose levels: 0.01, 0.1, 0.3, 1.5, 3 and 10 mg/kg. In the dose-escalation cohort, 65% to 85% of patients were male, and the mean age was around 60 years with a range of roughly 23 to 79. Three dose-escalation patients achieved partial responses, one with hepatocellular carcinoma and two with cutaneous melanoma.

Patients with autoimmune disease history or receiving systemic immunosuppression were excluded from the trial. Peripheral blood for TCR sequencing was drawn from every dose cohort at baseline, at cycle 4 day 1 and at cycle 7 day 1. Samples came from an open-label, multicenter, first-in-human phase I dose-escalation trial of ivuxolimab. Adults with locally advanced or metastatic melanoma, renal cell carcinoma, hepatocellular carcinoma or head and neck squamous cell carcinoma were enrolled in the trial. Before TCR sequencing, CD4+ and CD8+ T cells were separately sorted from peripheral blood. Cut back by 5 bases and 4 bases, the V and J ends lie 2 bases apart. The CDR3 contains 9 residues, cysteine and phenylalanine counted. This entry keeps only the CDR3 DNA: 27 bases, framed from base 1. Based on the germline V gene (reference sequence), the CDR1 and CDR2 sequences are DFQATT and SNEGSKA. Concerning this clone: It has no known antigen specificity. No clone much larger than this one lies a single base away; base qualities are absent.

Genomic DNA was isolated from the sorted cells so that the TCRbeta CDR3 region could be sequenced. The immunoSEQ Assay was used for sequencing of TCRbeta CDR3 regions. Entries here come from immuneACCESS through TCRdb and include only in-frame sequences with V and J called. Some clones fail to appear in such tables; in the studies checked, an unresolved V gene covers under half of the shortfall, and the cause of the remainder is unknown. Recorded for this sample are almost 70,000 clones; 80% to 90% of them occurred a single time. In total, the top ten clones hold around 8.3% of the sample. General conclusions and limits of the study: After ivuxolimab, more expanded clones were found on average in CD8+ T cells than in CD4+ T cells. Low levels of normalized T-cell clonal expansion were also seen in some nonresponding patients. At doses of 0.1 to 3.0 mg/kg, clonal expansion of both CD4+ and CD8+ blood T cells was observed from baseline to week 6. In the 0.1-3.0 mg/kg groups, partial responders had among the lowest normalized peripheral clonal expansion, particularly in CD8+ T cells. The antigen specificity of the peripheral T cells that underwent clonal expansion was not determined.

The rearranged segments are TRBV20-1 and TRBJ1-2, with an unclear D gene assignment. This material consisted of CD4+ or CD8+ T cells sorted from blood, taken in a trial of the OX40 agonist ivuxolimab. The origin of this receptor is an adult with an advanced solid tumor such as melanoma, head and neck, liver or kidney cancer. The encoded CDR3 is CSAGYGYTF. The sequence in DNA is TGCAGTGCTGGCTATGGCTACACCTTC.